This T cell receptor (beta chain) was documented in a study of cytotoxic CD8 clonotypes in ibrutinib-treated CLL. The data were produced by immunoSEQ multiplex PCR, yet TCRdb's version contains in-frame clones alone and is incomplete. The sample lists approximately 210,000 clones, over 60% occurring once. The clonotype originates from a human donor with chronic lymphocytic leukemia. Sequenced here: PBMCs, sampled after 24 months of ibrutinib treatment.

CDR3 protein: CASSLSTSGIYEQYF. The CDR3 DNA sequence: TGTGCCAGCAGTTTATCGACTAGCGGTATCTACGAGCAGTACTTC. The chain carries TRBV27 and TRBJ2-7, with 9 nucleotides matching TRBD2. This CDR3 spans 15 amino acids. Trimming took 0 bases from V and 3 from J; bases not matched to a gene: 3. Per germline, CDR1 MNHEY and CDR2 SMNVEV (reference sequence).